This TCR beta chain is from a study of Ad26.COV2.S vaccination and SARS-CoV-2 variants. The CDR3 has 16 amino acids. V gave up 3 bases and J gave up 5 bases, with 20 bases separating them. Germline CDR1 is SGHRS and CDR2 is YFSETQ. Treatment meaning: about 20 received Ad26.COV2.S at low or high dose, single or two shots; about five received placebo; per-sample allocation not given. The samples were gathered on day 63 after the first injection of vaccine or placebo. This Boston cohort included adults aged 18-55 years. Its platform was an Ad26 vector, and its expressed antigen was Wuhan-strain SARS-CoV-2 spike. Sequencing used immunoSEQ multiplex PCR; TCRdb keeps in-frame clones, though not all of them. The table records some 400,000 clones, about nine tenths of them present only once.

This rearrangement joins TRBV5-1 to TRBJ1-1; D gene ambiguous. This receptor was identified in a person aged 18-60 years who received the Ad26.COV2.S COVID-19 vaccine or a placebo. The sequencing here drew on peripheral blood, taken in a trial of Ad26.COV2.S vaccine versus placebo. CDR3 protein: CASSSNTAVRETEAFF. The DNA for the CDR3 is TGCGCCAGCAGCTCAAATACAGCCGTCCGGGAGACTGAAGCTTTCTTT. The variable domain in full, with the rest retrieved from reference TRBV5-1 and TRBJ1-1, is KAGVTQTPRYLIKTRGQQVTLSCSPISGHRSVSWYQQTPGQGLQFLFEYFSETQRNKGNFPGRFSGRQFSNSRSEMNVSTLELGDSALYLCASSSNTAVRETEAFFGQGTRLTVV.